Listed below are T cell receptor beta chains from one sample, sequenced in a study of blood T cells in healthy people across ages. In TCRdb, the 5' RACE reads were re-called with MiXCR into one record per CDR3 protein. The repertoire holds about 1 million distinct CDR3 sequences, less than 50% seen once, with approximately 20% in the top ten. Sequencing was done on a sample of blood. The receptors were sampled from a woman in her sixties in good health. The CDR3 runs from the conserved cysteine through the conserved F or W. The order of the fields is J gene, clone size, D gene, V gene, CDR3 DNA, CDR3 protein. A D gene is named only where the DNA matches it firmly. The listing skips clone size in some rows; elsewhere it reads once, few, many or a size class.

TRBJ2-3,many,TRBD2,TRBV5-1,TGCGCCAGCAGCTTGGGGCTGGCGGGAGGTCCAGCAGATACGCAGTATTTT,CASSLGLAGGPADTQYF
TRBJ1-1,.,.,TRBV21-1,TGTGCCAGCAGCAAAGAGAACAGGGGCACTGAAGCTTTCTTT,CASSKENRGTEAFF
TRBJ2-1,.,TRBD1,TRBV27,TGTGCCAGCAGTCCGACAGGGTACTATGAGCAGTTCTTC,CASSPTGYYEQFF
TRBJ1-5,.,.,TRBV6-1,TGTGCCAGCAGTGCAGTTAACAGCAATCAGCCCCAGCATTTT,CASSAVNSNQPQHF
TRBJ2-7,.,.,TRBV9,TGTGCCAGCAGCGCCGGGCCTACAGTGGGTGACGAGCAGTACTTC,CASSAGPTVGDEQYF
TRBJ1-2,.,.,TRBV5-1,TGCGCCAGCAGCTCCCGGGGGGGGACGGCCCACTATGGCTACACCTTC,CASSSRGGTAHYGYTF
TRBJ2-3,few,TRBD2,TRBV20-1,TGCAGTGCGCAGCAGACTAGCGGGAGAACAGATACGCAGTATTTT,CSAQQTSGRTDTQYF
TRBJ2-7,few,TRBD1,TRBV12-5,TGTGCTAGTGCCCACTGGGGGACAGTTGATACCTACGAGCAGTACTTC,CASAHWGTVDTYEQYF
TRBJ2-4,.,.,TRBV27,TGTGCCAGCAGTTTTGGTGCCTCCTACAATGAGCAGTACTTC,CASSFGASYNEQYF
TRBJ2-5,.,TRBD2,TRBV6-5,TGTGCCAGCAGCATCGTAGCGGGAGCCTGGGAGCAGTACTTC,CASSIVAGAWEQYF
TRBJ2-5,.,.,TRBV29-1,TGCAGCATGGGACTGGGGCAGGAGACCCAGTACTTC,CSMGLGQETQYF
TRBJ2-1,.,TRBD2,TRBV20-1,TGCAGTGCTAGTACGGACCGGACTAGCAGGCTTAGTGAGCAGTTCTTC,CSASTDRTSRLSEQFF
TRBJ2-7,few,TRBD1,TRBV5-1,TGCGCCAGCAGCCGGACGACAGGGAAGGACGAGCAGTACTTC,CASSRTTGKDEQYF
TRBJ2-3,.,.,TRBV3-1,TGTGCCAGCAGCCAATCGATAGTTGCAGATACGCAGTATTTT,CASSQSIVADTQYF
TRBJ2-3,.,.,TRBV9,TGTGCCAGCAGCGGGGGGCTCATCACAGATACGCAGTATTTT,CASSGGLITDTQYF
TRBJ2-3,.,.,TRBV20-1,TGCAGCCTGGAGAGGAGAGGGAGTTCGAATACGCAGTATTTT,CSLERRGSSNTQYF
TRBJ1-4,.,.,TRBV7-6,TGTGCCAGCAGCTTGGACAGCGTTGCTAATGAAAAACTGTTTTTT,CASSLDSVANEKLFF
TRBJ2-3,many,.,TRBV29-1,TGCAGCGTTGATTTCTACGATACGCAGTATTTT,CSVDFYDTQYF
TRBJ2-5,.,TRBD2,TRBV4-2,TGTGCCAGCAGCCAAGGCGAGTTAGCGGGAGAGGTGTACTTC,CASSQGELAGEVYF
TRBJ2-5,.,.,TRBV20-1,TGCAGTGCTAGTTCCCAGGGGTTCAGGGAGACCCAGTACTTC,CSASSQGFRETQYF
TRBJ2-1,.,.,TRBV4-1,TGCGCCAGCAGCAAAGCGGAAGGGCGGCTTGAGCAGTTCTTC,CASSKAEGRLEQFF
TRBJ2-3,.,.,TRBV7-3,TGTGCCAGCAGCTTTCAAGGAGGTTCGCATACGCAGTATTTT,CASSFQGGSHTQYF
TRBJ2-1,.,.,TRBV6-5,TGTGCCAGCACCGCGCTAGGAGCGGAGCACAATGAGCAGTTCTTC,CASTALGAEHNEQFF
TRBJ2-5,.,TRBD1,TRBV30,TGTGCCTGGAGTAACGGACAGGGACCCCCTGCGGAGACCCAGTACTTC,CAWSNGQGPPAETQYF
TRBJ2-1,.,TRBD2,TRBV15,TGTGCCACCAGCTGGAGGGGAGCGGGGAGCTCCTACAATGAGCAGTTCTTC,CATSWRGAGSSYNEQFF
TRBJ2-1,many,TRBD2,TRBV9,TGTGCCAGCAGCGTAGCCGTGGCGGGAGTATTGGGCAATGAGCAGTTCTTC,CASSVAVAGVLGNEQFF
TRBJ1-2,once,TRBD1,TRBV10-3,TGTGCCATTATATTCACGCATTCGACAGGGGGCTATGGCTACACCTTC,CAIIFTHSTGGYGYTF
TRBJ1-4,.,TRBD1,TRBV2,TGTGCCAGCAGTGAAGCCGGGACAGGGGGAGAAAAACTGTTTTTT,CASSEAGTGGEKLFF
TRBJ2-1,.,.,TRBV20-1,TGCAGTGCTAGAGATTATAAGACTGCCCACAATGAGCAGTTCTTC,CSARDYKTAHNEQFF
TRBJ2-7,few,TRBD1,TRBV20-1,TGCAGTGGAAAACAGGGGGCCGAGTCATCCTACGAGCAGTACTTC,CSGKQGAESSYEQYF